The next 21 T cell receptor beta chains were all read from a single sample in a study of regulatory T cells in long-lasting Graves disease. Construction of TCR beta libraries relied on iRepertoire HTBI primers and on Arm-PCR targeting CDR3 regions. TCRdb recomputed calls from the multiplex PCR reads with MiXCR, one row per CDR3 protein. The sample has hundreds of thousands of distinct CDR3 sequences, around a fifth seen once. This sample's time point: persistent/refractory GD, antithyroid drugs over 5 years with positive TRAb. From PBMCs, RNA was extracted and then used to make the TCR library. Sequences were derived from peripheral blood mononuclear cells (PBMCs), sampled when the disease was refractory, from a patient treated with antithyroid drugs. The receptor source for this set is a female donor with Graves disease.

The chain combines TRBV4-1 with TRBJ1-2; 7 nucleotides agree with TRBD1. The trim removed 8 bases at V and 8 bases at J, leaving 5 bases unmatched. This CDR3 has 11 residues. From germline, CDR1 is MGHRA and CDR2 YSYEKL. The CDR3 coding sequence is TGCGCCAGCTCAGGGGGTAACGGCTACACCTTC. This translates into CASSGGNGYTF.

This clonotype was seen a handful of times. The chain has TRBV11-2 and TRBJ1-4; unclear D gene. CDR3 length: 15 residues. The V end was cut by 4 bases, the J end by 7 bases, with 16 bases between. Germline CDR1 is SGHAT and CDR2 is FQNNGV. The CDR3 loop is CASSSRWPVGEKLFF. In nucleotides, the CDR3 is TGTGCCAGCAGCTCCAGGTGGCCGGTTGGTGAAAAACTGTTTTTT. The whole variable domain, remainder taken from reference TRBV11-2 and TRBJ1-4, is EAGVAQSPRYKIIEKRQSVAFWCNPISGHATLYWYQQILGQGPKLLIQFQNNGVVDDSQLPKDRFSAERLKGVDSTLKIQPAKLEDSAVYLCASSSRWPVGEKLFFGSGTQLSVL.

The chain combines TRBV10-3 with TRBJ1-4, with 7 positions matching TRBD1. The CDR3 is made up of 14 amino acids. The germline V gene encodes CDR1 ENHRY and CDR2 SYGVKD. Trimming removed 5 bases from V and 2 bases from J; junction bases left unmatched: 2. CDR3 nucleotides: TGTGCCATCAGTCCACAGGGGACTAATGAAAAACTGTTTTTT. It codes for CAISPQGTNEKLFF.

This sequence joins TRBV27 and TRBJ2-3; 12 nucleotides align to TRBD2. The CDR3 sequence is 14 residues long. Germline V gene lookup returns CDR1 MNHEY and CDR2 SMNVEV (reference sequence). Germline trimming cut 5 bases from V and 5 bases from J; bases unmatched to any gene: 2. In nucleotides, the CDR3 is TGTGCCAGCAGTCTAGCGGGGGGGGGAGATACGCAGTATTTT. This gives the protein CASSLAGGGDTQYF.

The chain couples TRBV5-1 to TRBJ2-5, with unresolved D. The CDR3 runs 15 residues. Germline CDR1 SGHRS, CDR2 YFSETQ. The V gene lost 6 bases and the J gene lost 4 bases, with 19 bases spanning the gap. The CDR3 spells CASTRKEDASETQYF. The CDR3 nucleotides are TGCGCCAGCACCCGCAAAGAGGACGCCTCAGAGACCCAGTACTTC. Together with reference TRBV5-1 and TRBJ2-5, the CDR3 gives the full variable domain: KAGVTQTPRYLIKTRGQQVTLSCSPISGHRSVSWYQQTPGQGLQFLFEYFSETQRNKGNFPGRFSGRQFSNSRSEMNVSTLELGDSALYLCASTRKEDASETQYFGPGTRLLVL.

The genes are TRBV6-4 and TRBJ2-1, with 9 bases identical to TRBD1. Germline assignment: CDR1 MRHNA and CDR2 SNTAGT. The ends lost 3 bases at V and 6 bases at J; junction bases unmatched: 3. The length of the CDR3 is 14 residues. CDR3 DNA: TGTGCCAGCAGTGAAGCGGGACAGGGCAATGAGCAGTTCTTC. Its translation is CASSEAGQGNEQFF.

The chain carries TRBV24-1 and TRBJ1-2; D is possibly TRBD1 (5 bases). Between the trimmed V and J ends, which lost 5 bases and 7 bases, there was a span of 7 bases. The V gene's germline CDR1 is KGHDR and CDR2 SFDVKD. CDR3 length equals 11 residues. This chain's CDR3 is CATSGGGGYTF. DNA of the CDR3: TGTGCCACCAGTGGCGGGGGTGGCTACACCTTC.

The genes are TRBV29-1 and TRBJ1-2; D unresolved. The CDR3 spans 11 residues. Germline CDR1 SQVTM, CDR2 ANQGSEA. V lost 2 bases, J lost 6 bases, and 7 bases lay in between. The CDR3 DNA reads TGCAGCGTTGAACCGGGGAATGGCTACACCTTC. It translates to CSVEPGNGYTF. Combining the CDR3 with reference TRBV29-1 and TRBJ1-2 gives the whole variable domain SAVISQKPSRDICQRGTSLTIQCQVDSQVTMMFWYRQQPGQSLTLIATANQGSEATYESGFVIDKFPISRPNLTFSTLTVSNMSPEDSSIYLCSVEPGNGYTFGSGTRLTVV.

This clonotype has a count of ten or more. The chain joins TRBV28 to TRBJ2-7; tentatively, D is TRBD1 (6 bases). This CDR3 region has 14 residues. V was cut by 5 bases and J by 2 bases, with 13 bases left in between. Germline loops: CDR1 MDHEN, CDR2 SYDVKM. CDR3 sequence reads: CASSQSGATYEQYF. DNA for the CDR3: TGTGCCAGCAGTCAGTCAGGGGCCACCTACGAGCAGTACTTC.

This clonotype has ten or more counts. The gene calls are TRBV28 and TRBJ1-4, with D tentatively TRBD1 (6 bases). Deletions cut 6 bases from V and 7 bases from J, with 18 bases between. Germline V gene data show CDR1 as MDHEN and CDR2 as SYDVKM. This CDR3 contains 15 residues. CDR3 coding DNA: TGTGCCAGCAGATTAAGGGGGGGCAGGAGTGAAAAACTGTTTTTT. Translation: CASRLRGGRSEKLFF.

This chain joins TRBV6-1 and TRBJ2-4, with 8 bases aligning to TRBD2. The J call could be wrong; TRBJ2-5 is a better fit for the DNA end. The CDR3 length is 16 residues. Germline V CDR1 and CDR2: MNHNS, SASEGT. CDR3 sequence (DNA): TGTGCCAGCCATCCCCTAGCGGGTAGAGTCGCGGAGACCCAGTACTTC. As protein: CASHPLAGRVAETQYF.

This clonotype turned up a few times. The chain uses TRBV7-9 and TRBJ1-4, with D maybe TRBD1 (6 bases). Trimming pared 0 bases from V and 0 bases from J, leaving 20 bases between. CDR1 is SEHNR and CDR2 is FQNEAQ in the germline V gene (reference sequence). The CDR3 has 20 residues. The CDR3 is CASSLAQGSNWEATNEKLFF. The CDR3 DNA sequence: TGTGCCAGCAGCTTAGCGCAGGGGTCCAACTGGGAAGCAACTAATGAAAAACTGTTTTTT.

This clonotype has at least ten counts. The gene calls are TRBV2 and TRBJ2-7; the D gene is possibly TRBD1 (5 bases). This CDR3 spans 12 amino acids. CDR1 SNHLY and CDR2 FYNNEI come from the germline V gene. V lost 4 bases and J lost 3, with 7 bases in between. CDR3: CASSADSYEQYF. The CDR3 DNA reads TGTGCCAGCAGTGCTGACAGCTACGAGCAGTACTTC.

The V gene is TRBV7-9, the J gene TRBJ2-3; D not certain. Looked up from germline, CDR1 is SEHNR and CDR2 is FQNEAQ (reference sequence). The CDR3 spans 15 residues. Trimming stripped 0 bases from V and 0 bases from J, with 7 bases between. The CDR3: CASSLALTSTDTQYF. The CDR3 nucleotides read TGTGCCAGCAGCTTAGCGCTTACTAGCACAGATACGCAGTATTTT.

V and J are TRBV9 and TRBJ2-5; 10 bases fit TRBD1. The germline gives CDR1 SGDLS, CDR2 YYNGEE. V trimming: 0 bases; J trimming: 0 bases; junction bases outside the gene matches: 2. The CDR3 sequence is 16 residues long. CDR3 sequence reads: CASSVGTGGHQETQYF. The CDR3 DNA follows: TGTGCCAGCAGCGTAGGGACAGGGGGGCACCAAGAGACCCAGTACTTC. The full variable domain, rest sourced from reference TRBV9 and TRBJ2-5, is DSGVTQTPKHLITATGQRVTLRCSPRSGDLSVYWYQQSLDQGLQFLIQYYNGEERAKGNILERFSAQQFPDLHSELNLSSLELGDSALYFCASSVGTGGHQETQYFGPGTRLLVL.

This clonotype was seen repeatedly, ten times or more. The CDR3 DNA is TGTGCCAGCAGCCTCTCCGGGGGCAATGAAAAACTGTTTTTT. It encodes CASSLSGGNEKLFF. The chain has TRBV6-1 and TRBJ1-4; maybe TRBD1 (6 bases). The V gene lost 6 bases and the J gene lost 5 bases, with 13 bases spanning the gap. Per germline, CDR1 MNHNS and CDR2 SASEGT. CDR3 size: 14 residues.

This clonotype was counted at least ten times. The chain recombines TRBV12-3 or TRBV12-4 with TRBJ2-5; tentatively, D is TRBD1 (6 bases). This CDR3 region has 15 residues. V lost 6 bases, J lost 4 bases, and 18 bases lay in between. The CDR3 DNA is TGTGCCAGCAGCCCGTCGCTACGGGACATAGAGACCCAGTACTTC. The encoded protein is CASSPSLRDIETQYF.

The chain is built from TRBV11-2 and TRBJ1-1, with TRBD1 identical over 7 bases. This CDR3 has 15 residues. Losses at the gene ends were 3 bases for V and 4 bases for J; bases not matched to a gene: 8. From germline, CDR1 is SGHAT and CDR2 FQNNGV. CDR3 region: CASSFQGGGGTEAFF. CDR3 in DNA: TGTGCCAGCAGCTTTCAGGGGGGGGGGGGCACTGAAGCTTTCTTT.

This clonotype appeared many times. The chain combines TRBV28 with TRBJ2-5; 11 bases are a match to TRBD2. Per the germline V gene, CDR1 is MDHEN and CDR2 is SYDVKM. The ends lost 6 bases at V and 3 bases at J; junction bases unmatched: 9. This CDR3 spans 16 amino acids. CDR3 region: CASSPWTSGLKETQYF. As DNA, the CDR3 is TGTGCCAGCAGCCCCTGGACTAGCGGGCTTAAAGAGACCCAGTACTTC.

In its sample, this clonotype was seen a few times. The CDR3 DNA is TGTGCCAGCAGTCCACCGGGACAGGGCACCGGGGAGCTGTTTTTT. Encoded protein: CASSPPGQGTGELFF. The gene calls are TRBV12-3 or TRBV12-4 and TRBJ2-2, with 9 bases matching TRBD1. CDR3 size: 15 residues. J was trimmed by 4 bases and V by 5 bases; bases with no gene match: 5.

This clonotype was detected many times. CDR3 nucleotides: TGCAGCGTCGGGGCTACCACAGGGTCGGGCACTGAAGCTTTCTTT. It is translated as CSVGATTGSGTEAFF. The V and J genes are TRBV29-1 and TRBJ1-1; a weak D match, TRBD1 (6 bases). The CDR3 covers 15 residues. Trimming cost V 6 bases and J 4 bases, with 21 bases left between them. The germline CDR1 and CDR2 sequences are SQVTM and ANQGSEA.